The sequence of this T cell receptor beta chain was determined in a study of blood T cells in healthy people across ages. As concerns this clonotype: The antigen remains undetermined. Compared with germline, one end of the junction differs, possibly owing to a read error.

Primed by a sample-barcoded 5' primer and a J-beta primer mix, a second PCR proceeded for about 7 to 11 cycles. Through a template-switch adaptor with 12 random nucleotides, each cDNA molecule received a tag. A single record per CDR3 protein comes from TCRdb applying MiXCR to the 5' RACE reads. The sample holds about 1.7 million distinct CDR3 sequences, roughly 27% seen once. The germline CDR1 and CDR2 sequences are MGHRA and YSYEKL. This CDR3 region has 14 residues. General study findings and limits: When set beside aged donors, long-lived donors presented more naive CD4+ cells and higher diversity.

The chain recombines TRBV4-1 with TRBJ2-1; 9 positions match TRBD2. Material: blood. The receptor was derived from a woman aged 30 to 39 in good health. The CDR3 loop reads CASSQVAGVDERFF. The CDR3 nucleotides read TGCGCCAGCAGCCAGGTAGCGGGAGTAGATGAGCGGTTCTTC.